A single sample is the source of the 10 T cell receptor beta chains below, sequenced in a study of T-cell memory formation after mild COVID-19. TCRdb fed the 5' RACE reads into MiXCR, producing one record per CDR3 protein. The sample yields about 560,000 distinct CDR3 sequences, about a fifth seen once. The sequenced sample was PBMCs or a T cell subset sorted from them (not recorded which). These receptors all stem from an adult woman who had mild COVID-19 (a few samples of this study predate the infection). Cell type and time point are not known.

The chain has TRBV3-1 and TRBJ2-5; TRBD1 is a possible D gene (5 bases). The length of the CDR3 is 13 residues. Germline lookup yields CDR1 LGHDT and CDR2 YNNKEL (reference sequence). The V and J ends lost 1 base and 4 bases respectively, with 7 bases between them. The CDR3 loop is CASSQGGVETQYF. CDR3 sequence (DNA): TGTGCCAGCAGCCAAGGGGGCGTAGAGACCCAGTACTTC.

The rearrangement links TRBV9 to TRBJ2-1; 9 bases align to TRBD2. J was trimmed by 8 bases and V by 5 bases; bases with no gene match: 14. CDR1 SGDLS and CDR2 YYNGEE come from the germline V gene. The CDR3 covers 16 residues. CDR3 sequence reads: CASRALGTSWSDEQFF. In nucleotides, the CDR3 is TGTGCCAGCAGAGCCCTTGGGACTAGCTGGTCCGATGAGCAGTTCTTC.

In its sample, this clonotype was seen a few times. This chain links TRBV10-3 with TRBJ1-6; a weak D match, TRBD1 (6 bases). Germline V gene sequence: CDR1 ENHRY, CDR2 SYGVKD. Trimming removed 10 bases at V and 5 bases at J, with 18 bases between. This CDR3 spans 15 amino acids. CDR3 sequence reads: CATSLRGADNSPLHF. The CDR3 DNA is TGTGCCACTTCACTTCGGGGGGCAGATAATTCACCCCTCCACTTT.

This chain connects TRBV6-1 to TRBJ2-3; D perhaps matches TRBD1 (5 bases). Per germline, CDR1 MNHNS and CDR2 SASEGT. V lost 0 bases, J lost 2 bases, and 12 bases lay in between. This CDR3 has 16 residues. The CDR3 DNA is TGTGCCAGCAGTGAAGCGTCGACAGAATACACAGATACGCAGTATTTT. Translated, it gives CASSEASTEYTDTQYF.

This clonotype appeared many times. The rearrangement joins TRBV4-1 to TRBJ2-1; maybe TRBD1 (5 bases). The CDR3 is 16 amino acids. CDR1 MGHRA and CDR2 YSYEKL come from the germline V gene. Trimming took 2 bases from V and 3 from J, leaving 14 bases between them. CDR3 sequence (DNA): TGCGCCAGCAGCCAATTAGGGGCTACTAACTACAATGAGCAGTTCTTC. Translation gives CASSQLGATNYNEQFF.

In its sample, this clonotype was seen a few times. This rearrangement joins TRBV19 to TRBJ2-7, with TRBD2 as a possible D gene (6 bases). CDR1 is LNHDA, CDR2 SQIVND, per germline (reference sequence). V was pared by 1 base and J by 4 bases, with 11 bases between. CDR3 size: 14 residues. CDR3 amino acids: CASSIAGTSYEQYF. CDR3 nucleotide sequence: TGTGCCAGTAGTATAGCTGGGACTTCGTACGAGCAGTACTTC.

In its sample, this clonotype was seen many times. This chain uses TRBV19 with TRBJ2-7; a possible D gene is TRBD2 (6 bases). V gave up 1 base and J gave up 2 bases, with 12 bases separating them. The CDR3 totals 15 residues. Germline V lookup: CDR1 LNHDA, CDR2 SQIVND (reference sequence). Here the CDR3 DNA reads TGTGCCAGTAGTATAGGTTCGGCGGGAACCTACGAGCAGTACTTC. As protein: CASSIGSAGTYEQYF.

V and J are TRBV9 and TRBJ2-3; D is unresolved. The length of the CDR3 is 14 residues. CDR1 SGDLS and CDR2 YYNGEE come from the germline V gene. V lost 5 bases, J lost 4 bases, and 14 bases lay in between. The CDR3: CASSETWTADTQYF. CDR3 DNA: TGTGCCAGCAGTGAGACTTGGACCGCAGATACGCAGTATTTT.

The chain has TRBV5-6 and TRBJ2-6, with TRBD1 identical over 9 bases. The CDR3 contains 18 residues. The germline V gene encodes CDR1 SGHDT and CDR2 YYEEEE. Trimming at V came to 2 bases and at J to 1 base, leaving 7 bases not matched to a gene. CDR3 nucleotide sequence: TGTGCCAGCAGCTTTCCGGGACAGGGCAAGTCTGGGGCCAACGTCCTGACTTTC. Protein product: CASSFPGQGKSGANVLTF. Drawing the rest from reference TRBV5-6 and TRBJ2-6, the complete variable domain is DAGVTQSPTHLIKTRGQQVTLRCSPKSGHDTVSWYQQALGQGPQFIFQYYEEEERQRGNFPDRFSGHQFPNYSSELNVNALLLGDSALYLCASSFPGQGKSGANVLTFGAGSRLTVL.

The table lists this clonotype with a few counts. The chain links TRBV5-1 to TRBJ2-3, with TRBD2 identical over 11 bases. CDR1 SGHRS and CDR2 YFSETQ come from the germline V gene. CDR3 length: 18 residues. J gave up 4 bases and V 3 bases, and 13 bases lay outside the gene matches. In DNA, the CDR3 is TGCGCCAGCAGCTGGTCTAGCGGGGGGATAGCGGTGGCAGATACGCAGTATTTT. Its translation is CASSWSSGGIAVADTQYF.